This T cell receptor (beta chain) is drawn from a study of blood T cell repertoires in COVID-19. Study details: Sites across the United States, Italy and Spain contributed samples from acute and convalescent COVID-19. Sources were T cells, B-cell-depleted T cells, or PBMCs; the material itself was cDNA or gDNA.

This clone occurred many times. Authors' methods: The assay estimated nucleated cells by amplifying reference gene primers. TCRdb's table, derived via immunoSEQ multiplex PCR, lists solely in-frame clones and lacks some. From that table come the V and J calls and clone size; the DNA was used to work out D and trimming. The sample lists approximately 210,000 clones; 85% to 90% were seen once. From germline, CDR1 is SGHVS and CDR2 FNYEAQ. The CDR3 is 16 residues long. V lost 5 bases and J lost 3; bases outside the gene matches: 12. The material sequenced was peripheral blood. This TCR was sampled from a man aged 50 to 59 with COVID-19, enrolled during active disease. The V call is TRBV7-6, the J call TRBJ1-2, with 7 bases aligning to TRBD1. CDR3 residues: CASSNRQGPGDYGYTF. For the CDR3, the DNA is TGTGCCAGCAGCAACCGACAGGGTCCGGGGGACTATGGCTACACCTTC.